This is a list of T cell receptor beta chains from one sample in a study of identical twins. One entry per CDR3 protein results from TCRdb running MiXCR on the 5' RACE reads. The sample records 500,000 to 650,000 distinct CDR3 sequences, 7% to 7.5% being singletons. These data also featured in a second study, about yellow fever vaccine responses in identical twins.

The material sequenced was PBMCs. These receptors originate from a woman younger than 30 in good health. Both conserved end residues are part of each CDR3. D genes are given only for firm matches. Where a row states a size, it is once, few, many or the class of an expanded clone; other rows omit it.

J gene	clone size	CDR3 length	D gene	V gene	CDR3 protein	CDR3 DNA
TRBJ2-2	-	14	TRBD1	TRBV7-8	CASSEQGATGELFF	TGTGCCAGCAGCGAACAGGGGGCGACCGGGGAGCTGTTTTTT
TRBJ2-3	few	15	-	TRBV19	CASSIQGHLTDTQYF	TGTGCCAGTAGTATACAGGGCCATCTTACAGATACGCAGTATTTT
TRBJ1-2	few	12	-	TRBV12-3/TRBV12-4	CASSLAPESYTF	TGTGCCAGCAGTTTAGCGCCCGAGAGCTACACCTTC
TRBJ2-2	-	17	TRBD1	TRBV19	CASSIDPTGRSTGELFF	TGTGCCAGTAGTATAGACCCGACAGGGCGCTCTACCGGGGAGCTGTTTTTT
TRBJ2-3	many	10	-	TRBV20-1	CSARLDTQYF	TGCAGTGCCCGGTTGGATACGCAGTATTTT
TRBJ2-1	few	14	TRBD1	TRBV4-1	CASSPGQGAGEQFF	TGCGCCAGCAGCCCGGGACAGGGGGCCGGTGAGCAGTTCTTC
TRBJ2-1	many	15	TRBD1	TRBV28	CASSFGTGTGLEQFF	TGTGCCAGCAGTTTCGGAACCGGGACAGGTCTAGAGCAGTTCTTC
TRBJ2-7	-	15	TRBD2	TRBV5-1	CASSSRSGRAYEQYF	TGCGCCAGCAGCTCAAGAAGCGGGAGGGCTTACGAGCAGTACTTC
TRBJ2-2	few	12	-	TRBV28	CATRTLTGELFF	TGTGCCACCCGGACACTGACCGGGGAGCTGTTTTTT
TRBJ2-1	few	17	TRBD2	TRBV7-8	CASSRGTSGFSYNEQFF	TGTGCCAGCAGCCGGGGGACTAGCGGATTCTCCTACAATGAGCAGTTCTTC
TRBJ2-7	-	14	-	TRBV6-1	CASSAITGAYEQYF	TGTGCCAGCAGTGCGATAACGGGGGCCTACGAGCAGTACTTC
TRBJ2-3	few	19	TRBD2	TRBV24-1	CATSDRLAGGLYAWDTQYF	TGTGCCACCAGTGATCGACTAGCGGGGGGCCTTTATGCTTGGGATACGCAGTATTTT
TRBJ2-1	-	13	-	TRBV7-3	CASSLNRAHEQFF	TGTGCCAGCAGCTTGAACAGGGCGCATGAGCAGTTCTTC
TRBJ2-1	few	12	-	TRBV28	CASRGPYNEQFF	TGTGCCAGCCGAGGGCCGTACAATGAGCAGTTCTTC
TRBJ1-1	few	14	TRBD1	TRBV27	CASKGARLGTEAFF	TGTGCCAGCAAGGGGGCCCGGCTGGGCACTGAAGCTTTCTTT
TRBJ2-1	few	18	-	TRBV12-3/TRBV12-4	CASNLKGMVLLSYNEQFF	TGTGCCAGCAACTTAAAAGGGATGGTGCTTCTGTCCTACAATGAGCAGTTCTTC
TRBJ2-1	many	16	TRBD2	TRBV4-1	CASSQDPAGDYNEQFF	TGCGCCAGCAGCCAAGATCCAGCGGGGGATTACAATGAGCAGTTCTTC